These T cell receptor beta chains were read from a single sample in a study of read filtering for tumor transcriptome and immune sequencing. Each CDR3 protein is one row after TCRdb ran MiXCR on the reads. The table shows some 40,000 distinct CDR3 sequences, with approximately 15% occurring only once. Sequencing was performed on a population of CD138-negative cells sorted from bone marrow. Receptor source: a donor at least 40 years old with multiple myeloma. Both conserved end residues are part of each CDR3. A D gene is named only where the DNA matches it firmly. Clone size is not always given. Where it is, it says once, few, many or a class for expanded clones.

size: many
J: TRBJ1-4
D: -
V: TRBV27
CDR3: CASSLQGSGEKLFF
DNA: TGTGCCAGCAGTTTACAAGGGAGCGGTGAAAAACTGTTTTTT

size: many
J: TRBJ2-7
D: -
V: TRBV29-1
CDR3: CSVRGTASYEQYF
DNA: TGCAGCGTCCGGGGGACAGCTTCCTACGAGCAGTACTTC

size: many
J: TRBJ2-7
D: -
V: TRBV9
CDR3: CASSVEWGYEQYF
DNA: TGTGCCAGCAGCGTAGAGTGGGGCTACGAGCAGTACTTC

size: many
J: TRBJ2-7
D: -
V: TRBV19
CDR3: CASSMNRANYEQYF
DNA: TGTGCCAGTAGTATGAACAGGGCTAACTACGAGCAGTACTTC

size: -
J: TRBJ2-1
D: TRBD2
V: TRBV20-1
CDR3: CSAEGGTRPYNEQFF
DNA: TGCAGTGCTGAGGGAGGGACTAGGCCTTACAATGAGCAGTTCTTC

size: -
J: TRBJ2-1
D: -
V: TRBV11-2
CDR3: CASRRGVAGYNEQFF
DNA: TGTGCCAGCAGGAGGGGGGTAGCGGGCTACAATGAGCAGTTCTTC

size: many
J: TRBJ2-4
D: -
V: TRBV2
CDR3: CASSEMVRLAKNIQYF
DNA: TGTGCCAGCAGTGAAATGGTCAGATTAGCCAAAAACATTCAGTACTTC

size: many
J: TRBJ2-1
D: -
V: TRBV5-1
CDR3: CASSLYRGWESNEQFF
DNA: TGCGCCAGCAGCTTGTACCGGGGGTGGGAGTCCAATGAGCAGTTCTTC

size: -
J: TRBJ2-7
D: TRBD1
V: TRBV11-3
CDR3: CASSLGQGVYF
DNA: TGTGCCAGCAGCTTAGGACAGGGCGTGTACTTC

size: many
J: TRBJ1-1
D: -
V: TRBV7-2
CDR3: CASSRGGTGNTEAFF
DNA: TGTGCCAGCAGCCGGGGGGGTACGGGGAACACTGAAGCTTTCTTT

size: few
J: TRBJ2-6
D: -
V: TRBV5-1
CDR3: CASSLPTGANVLTF
DNA: TGCGCCAGCAGCCTGCCCACTGGGGCCAACGTCCTGACTTTC

size: many
J: TRBJ2-2
D: TRBD1
V: TRBV29-1
CDR3: CSGGTGGTGELFF
DNA: TGCAGCGGTGGGACAGGAGGAACCGGGGAGCTGTTTTTT

size: many
J: TRBJ2-7
D: -
V: TRBV4-2
CDR3: CASSQPPPNEQYF
DNA: TGTGCCAGCAGCCAACCCCCCCCTAACGAGCAGTACTTC

size: many
J: TRBJ2-5
D: -
V: TRBV10-3
CDR3: CAIRGQGGGDSETQYF
DNA: TGTGCCATCAGGGGGCAAGGCGGAGGGGATTCGGAGACCCAGTACTTC

size: many
J: TRBJ1-1
D: -
V: TRBV9
CDR3: CASSVSGENTEAFF
DNA: TGTGCCAGCAGCGTATCAGGTGAGAACACTGAAGCTTTCTTT

size: medium-sized
J: TRBJ1-5
D: -
V: TRBV15
CDR3: CATSRPGDSSNQPQHF
DNA: TGTGCCACCAGCAGACCAGGGGATTCTAGCAATCAGCCCCAGCATTTT

size: many
J: TRBJ2-5
D: -
V: TRBV11-3
CDR3: CASSSFWDTKGETQYF
DNA: TGTGCCAGCAGCTCTTTCTGGGACACAAAGGGGGAGACCCAGTACTTC

size: medium-sized
J: TRBJ2-1
D: -
V: TRBV10-1
CDR3: CASSESRYNEQFF
DNA: TGCGCCAGCAGTGAGTCACGGTACAATGAGCAGTTCTTC

size: -
J: TRBJ2-5
D: TRBD2
V: TRBV12-3/TRBV12-4
CDR3: CASSLVGGFRETQYF
DNA: TGTGCCAGCAGTTTAGTGGGGGGGTTCCGAGAGACCCAGTACTTC

size: many
J: TRBJ2-5
D: -
V: TRBV24-1
CDR3: CATSDPDRYQETQYF
DNA: TGTGCCACCAGTGATCCTGACAGGTACCAAGAGACCCAGTACTTC